What follows describes a single T cell receptor (beta chain). The protocol was immunoSEQ multiplex PCR, while the TCRdb copy is restricted to in-frame clones and leaves out a portion. Of about 160,000 clones listed, approximately 90% are singletons. The donors were members of the validation cohort, which comprised 120 subjects and was separate from the first cohort of 666 subjects. The CDR3 runs to 13 residues. Germline V CDR1 and CDR2: MNHEY, SMNVEV (reference sequence). Trimming left V 6 bases short and J 0 bases short, with 9 bases between. This sample is part of a study of cytomegalovirus exposure and HLA in healthy donors.

Sequenced input: PBMCs. The TCR comes from a man between 18 and 35 years old in good health and CMV-seronegative. The gene calls are TRBV27 and TRBJ2-7; D may be TRBD1 (5 bases). The CDR3 DNA is TGTGCCAGCAGCGCAGGGCCCTCCTACGAGCAGTACTTC. Residues: CASSAGPSYEQYF.